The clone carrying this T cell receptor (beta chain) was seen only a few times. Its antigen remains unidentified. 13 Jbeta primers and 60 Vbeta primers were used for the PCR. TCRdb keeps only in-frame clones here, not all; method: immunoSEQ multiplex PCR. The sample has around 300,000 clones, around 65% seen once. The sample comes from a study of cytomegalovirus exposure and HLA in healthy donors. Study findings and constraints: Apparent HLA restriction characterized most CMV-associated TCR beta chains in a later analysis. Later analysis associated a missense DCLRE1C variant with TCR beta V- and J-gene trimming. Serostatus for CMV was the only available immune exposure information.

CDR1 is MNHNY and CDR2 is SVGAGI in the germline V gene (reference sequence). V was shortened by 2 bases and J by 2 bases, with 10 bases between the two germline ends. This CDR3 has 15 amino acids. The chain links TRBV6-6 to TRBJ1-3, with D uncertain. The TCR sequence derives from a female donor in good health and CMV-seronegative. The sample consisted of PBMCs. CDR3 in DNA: TGTGCCAGCAGTTACGACTCAGCCCCTGGAAACACCATATATTTT. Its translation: CASSYDSAPGNTIYF.